This TCR beta chain was found in a study of monozygotic twins with inflammatory bowel disease. The study, taken as a whole, reports: It was observed that concordant and discordant twins did not differ in repertoire similarity, possibly given limited power. Support for any single strong IBD-associated signal or clonotype was not found.

TCRdb reprocessed the 5' RACE reads and reports one entry per CDR3 protein, with no DNA. In all, the sample yields about 380,000 distinct CDR3 sequences. Turning to this clonotype: Its antigen is as yet unknown.

The CDR3 is made up of 18 amino acids. The germline V gene encodes CDR1 SGHAT and CDR2 FQDESV (reference sequence). The rearrangement links TRBV11-1 to TRBJ2-7; absent DNA, TCRdb's TRBD1 call cannot be checked. This TCR derives from a human donor with ulcerative colitis or Crohn's disease, or a healthy co-twin of an affected twin (not recorded which). The sample comprised blood. The CDR3 here is CASSLSFYGQGEAYEQYF.